A selection of T cell receptor beta chains follows, all from one sample in a study of T cell repertoires and HLA-DP antigens. Assay used: immunoSEQ multiplex PCR; TCRdb lists only in-frame clones, some missing. The profile shows around 90,000 clones, around 86% of them singletons. These receptors lack a known antigen. The sample was CD4+ T cells from PBMCs. The receptors shown here come from a man aged 45 to 65 in good health and CMV-seronegative. Each CDR3 is given with its conserved first and last residue. Each record gives: V gene, D gene, clone size, J gene, CDR3 DNA, CDR3 protein. D genes are given only for firm matches. Clone size is given for some rows only: seen once, a few or many times, or a class if the clone is expanded.

TRBV9	TRBD1	-	TRBJ2-7	TGTGCCAGCAGCGTTGGGACAGGGGCCTACGAGCAGTACTTC	CASSVGTGAYEQYF
TRBV5-8	-	once	TRBJ2-5	TGTGCCAGCAGCTTGGAGAGGGGACACCTTCAAGAGACCCAGTACTTC	CASSLERGHLQETQYF
TRBV5-8	TRBD1	-	TRBJ1-1	TGTGCCAGCAGCTCACGACAGGGTGCAGCTTTCTTT	CASSSRQGAAFF
TRBV14	TRBD2	-	TRBJ2-5	TGTGCCAGCAGCCAGGCTCTAGCGGGGGGGCTTCACTTC	CASSQALAGGLHF
TRBV29-1	-	-	TRBJ1-1	TGCAGCGTTCGCCTTGGATATACAGAAGCTTTCTTT	CSVRLGYTEAFF
TRBV29-1	TRBD1	once	TRBJ1-1	TGCAGCTTCACCACAGGGGGCGAGTATACTGAAGCTTTCTTT	CSFTTGGEYTEAFF
TRBV5-5	-	-	TRBJ2-3	TGTGCCAGCAGCTTTTCTTCGGGCACAGATACGCAGTATTTT	CASSFSSGTDTQYF
TRBV5-5	-	many	TRBJ1-2	TGTGCCAGCAGCTTCGGAGGGCTTTATGGCTACACCTTC	CASSFGGLYGYTF
TRBV23-1	TRBD1	few	TRBJ1-1	TGCGCCAGCTCCCTAACAGGGGAAGAGACTGAAGCTTTCTTT	CASSLTGEETEAFF
TRBV29-1	-	once	TRBJ2-5	TGCAGCGTGGAGGCGCACCAAGAGACCCAGTACTTC	CSVEAHQETQYF
TRBV27	-	-	TRBJ1-4	TGTGCCAGCAGTTACCGAGGGCGGCGATTAAATGAAAAACTGTTTTTT	CASSYRGRRLNEKLFF
TRBV2	TRBD1	once	TRBJ2-3	TGTGCCAGCAGTGAAGGACAGGGTGCAGATACGCAGTATTTT	CASSEGQGADTQYF
TRBV6-6	-	-	TRBJ2-7	TGTGCCAGCAGACTTCAGGGGAGCGGGGCTTACGAGCAGTACTTC	CASRLQGSGAYEQYF
TRBV9	-	once	TRBJ2-7	TGTGCCAGCAGCGTAGAACCGAACTCCTACGAGCAGTACTTC	CASSVEPNSYEQYF
TRBV11-2	-	few	TRBJ1-4	TGTGCCAGCAGCTTCCGGGCCGATAATGAAAAACTGTTTTTT	CASSFRADNEKLFF
TRBV25-1	TRBD1	-	TRBJ1-1	TGTGCCAGCAGTGAAACAAGTTGGGACAGTGAAGCTTTCTTT	CASSETSWDSEAFF
TRBV11-2	TRBD2	-	TRBJ2-1	TGTGCCAGCAGCCTAGCGGGGGGGACCCTCGGCGATGAGCAGTTCTTC	CASSLAGGTLGDEQFF
TRBV7-9	TRBD2	-	TRBJ2-7	TGTGCCAGCAGCCCCCGGGGTAATAGCGGGGGGGCCGACTCGCAGTACTTC	CASSPRGNSGGADSQYF
TRBV6-8	-	-	TRBJ2-2	TGTGCCAGCACCACGATGCGAACACACCGTGATCACACCGGGGAGCTGTTTTTT	CASTTMRTHRDHTGELFF
TRBV7-2	-	-	TRBJ2-3	TGTGCCAGCAGCCCCGACTACCTATCCACAGATACGCAGTATTTT	CASSPDYLSTDTQYF
TRBV7-2	-	-	TRBJ1-5	TGTGCCAGCAGCTCCGCCCAACTGGGGGGAAGCAATCAGCCCCAGCATTTT	CASSSAQLGGSNQPQHF
TRBV4-1	TRBD2	-	TRBJ2-7	TGCGCCAGCAGCCAAGGAACTAGCGGAGCTTTCGAGCAGTACTTC	CASSQGTSGAFEQYF
TRBV5-5	-	-	TRBJ2-2	TGTGCCAGCAGCTTGTTGACAACGAACACCGGGGAGCTGTTTTTT	CASSLLTTNTGELFF
TRBV2	-	-	TRBJ1-3	TGTGCCAGCAGTGAATTCGGGGGTGCGGGAAACACCATATATTTT	CASSEFGGAGNTIYF
TRBV30	-	-	TRBJ1-2	TGTGCCTGGAGCGTTGGGTTTTCGTGGGGGACGAAGGGCTACACCTTC	CAWSVGFSWGTKGYTF
TRBV13	TRBD1	-	TRBJ2-5	TGTGCCAGCAACCCAGGACAGGGTTACGAGACCCAGTACTTC	CASNPGQGYETQYF
TRBV5-8	TRBD2	-	TRBJ2-2	TGTGCCAGCAGCCGCATATTGACTAGCGCGAGCACCGGGGAGCTGTTTTTT	CASSRILTSASTGELFF
TRBV7-6	TRBD2	few	TRBJ2-4	TGTGCCAGCAGCTTAATCCCTGGCGGGGGGGATCTGGCCAAAAACATTCAGTACTTC	CASSLIPGGGDLAKNIQYF
TRBV7-2	-	-	TRBJ1-2	TGTGCCAGCAGCCCAGTCCAGGTATTCTATGGCTACACCTTC	CASSPVQVFYGYTF
TRBV2	TRBD1	-	TRBJ1-1	TGTGCCAGCAGTAAGACAGGGTGGGCAAGAAACACTGAAGCTTTCTTT	CASSKTGWARNTEAFF
TRBV28	-	-	TRBJ1-2	TGTGCCAGCACCTCTGAGGGATATGGCTACACCTTC	CASTSEGYGYTF
TRBV18	-	-	TRBJ1-5	TGTGCCAGCTCACCTAAGGGACTAGATAGCAATCAGCCCCAGCATTTT	CASSPKGLDSNQPQHF
TRBV4-1	-	-	TRBJ2-7	TGCGCCAGCAGCGGCTACAGGTCCTACGAGCAGTACTTC	CASSGYRSYEQYF
TRBV19	-	-	TRBJ1-4	TGTGCCAGTAGTATAGTAAGGGGCGGCGGTGAAAAACTGTTTTTT	CASSIVRGGGEKLFF
TRBV7-9	-	-	TRBJ2-3	TGTGCCAGCAGCTCTCCCCCAAAAAAGACACCAACTAGCACAGATACGCAGTATTTT	CASSSPPKKTPTSTDTQYF
TRBV9	-	once	TRBJ2-5	TGTGCCAGCAGCGTAGAGCCGGCAGGGGAGACCCAGTACTTC	CASSVEPAGETQYF
TRBV6-6	-	-	TRBJ2-7	TGTGCCAGCAGTGACCGCTATTACGAGCAGTACTTC	CASSDRYYEQYF
TRBV6-5	-	-	TRBJ1-6	TGTGCCAGCACCCCGACAGGTTCAAATTCACCCCTCCACTTT	CASTPTGSNSPLHF
TRBV7-8	TRBD1	once	TRBJ2-4	TGTGCCAGCAGCCCAACCGGGACAGGGGTGAACATTCAGTACTTC	CASSPTGTGVNIQYF
TRBV30	-	-	TRBJ2-2	TGTGCCTGGAAATTCATAGCGGCCGGGGAGCTGTTTTTT	CAWKFIAAGELFF
TRBV9	-	-	TRBJ1-3	TGTGCCAGCACCTTAAGTTGGGGGACCTCTGGAAACACCATATATTTT	CASTLSWGTSGNTIYF
TRBV30	TRBD2	-	TRBJ2-1	TGTGCCTGGAGCCGCGGGACTAGCGGGATACGGGAGCAGTTCTTC	CAWSRGTSGIREQFF
TRBV23-1	-	-	TRBJ2-5	TGCGCCAGCAAGGGGGAGACCCAGTACTTC	CASKGETQYF
TRBV5-1	-	-	TRBJ1-1	TGCGCCAGCCGGGAGGGCAGCGAAGCTTTCTTT	CASREGSEAFF
TRBV6-6	-	once	TRBJ2-2	TGTGCCAGCGGAAGGGTCGCGAACACCGGGGAGCTGTTTTTT	CASGRVANTGELFF
TRBV28	TRBD2	-	TRBJ2-2	TGTGCCAGCAGTTTAGTGGGAGGGAGGAGGAACACCGGGGAGCTGTTTTTT	CASSLVGGRRNTGELFF
TRBV9	TRBD2	-	TRBJ2-5	TGTGCCAGCAGCGTAGGAGGGTCTAGCGGGAAACAAGAGACCCAGTACTTC	CASSVGGSSGKQETQYF
TRBV28	-	-	TRBJ1-2	TGTGCCAGCAGTCTTCAGGCAGCCTATGGCTACACCTTC	CASSLQAAYGYTF
TRBV4-2	TRBD2	-	TRBJ2-1	TGTGCCAGCAGCCCGGCCGGGACTAGCGGGGGGAGAAATGAGCAGTTCTTC	CASSPAGTSGGRNEQFF
TRBV20-1	-	once	TRBJ2-3	TGCAGTGCTAGAGGTGGAGATACGCAGTATTTT	CSARGGDTQYF
TRBV7-6	TRBD2	-	TRBJ2-7	TGTGCCAGCAGCTTAGTCCCCCCTTCCTCACTAGCGGGAGCTGAGCAGTACTTC	CASSLVPPSSLAGAEQYF
TRBV30	TRBD1	-	TRBJ1-2	TGTGCCTACTCACCGGGACAGGGGTATGGCTACACCTTC	CAYSPGQGYGYTF
TRBV5-4	-	-	TRBJ1-1	TGTGCCAGCAGCTTAGGGTGGACCGTGATGAACACTGAAGCTTTCTTT	CASSLGWTVMNTEAFF
TRBV6-6	-	-	TRBJ2-3	TGTGCCAGCAGGGGGGACAGCACAGATACGCAGTATTTT	CASRGDSTDTQYF
TRBV7-3	-	-	TRBJ2-6	TGTGCCATTAGGGATTCGGGGGCCAACGTCCTGACTTTC	CAIRDSGANVLTF
TRBV4-3	TRBD2	once	TRBJ2-1	TGCGCCAGCAGCCAAGAAGACCTAGCGGGAGAGTACAATGAGCAGTTCTTC	CASSQEDLAGEYNEQFF
TRBV15	TRBD1	-	TRBJ1-6	TGTGCCACCAGCAGAGGAGACAGGGGGAATTCACCCCTCCACTTT	CATSRGDRGNSPLHF